These 20 T cell receptor beta chains came from one sample sequenced in a study of Graves' ophthalmopathy and Graves' hyperthyroidism. The sequenced template was RNA, covering the TCR beta CDR3 region. RT-PCR in the first round used HTBI primers; a second-round multiplex PCR followed. In TCRdb, the multiplex PCR reads were re-called with MiXCR into one record per CDR3 protein. Here the sample spans some 1.1 million distinct CDR3 sequences, 35% to 40% being singletons. Sequencing was performed on peripheral blood or thyroid tissue (not recorded which). All receptors derive from an adult man with Graves' hyperthyroidism.

This clonotype was counted ten times or more. This chain uses TRBV11-2 with TRBJ2-7, with TRBD1 identical over 8 bases. V gave up 7 bases and J gave up 4 bases; unmatched junction bases: 9. Germline CDR1 and CDR2: SGHAT and FQNNGV. This CDR3 spans 14 amino acids. The CDR3 DNA reads TGTGCCAGCACACTCGGACAGGGTATTTACGAGCAGTACTTC. This gives the protein CASTLGQGIYEQYF.

This clonotype occurred many times. The CDR3 DNA follows: TGCGCCAGCAGCGAGCCGGACAGGAGACCCTACGAGCAGTACTTC. Amino acid sequence: CASSEPDRRPYEQYF. The V call is TRBV5-1, the J call TRBJ2-7; 7 bases map to TRBD1. The trim removed 4 bases at V and 2 bases at J, leaving 9 bases unmatched. Germline V gene data show CDR1 as SGHRS and CDR2 as YFSETQ. The CDR3 extends over 15 amino acids.

This clonotype has just a few counts. CDR3: CASRVPGYEQYF. For the CDR3, the DNA is TGTGCCAGCAGGGTCCCAGGGTACGAGCAGTACTTC. The chain has TRBV6-1 and TRBJ2-7; D is possibly TRBD1 (5 bases). CDR1 is MNHNS, CDR2 SASEGT, per germline. This CDR3 contains 12 residues. V dropped 6 bases and J dropped 4 bases, with 10 bases sitting between them.

This clonotype was counted many times. The rearrangement joins TRBV19 to TRBJ1-2; D may be TRBD1 (6 bases). The V and J ends lost 4 bases and 4 bases respectively, with 10 bases between them. This CDR3 spans 13 amino acids. In germline, CDR1 is LNHDA, CDR2 SQIVND (reference sequence). The CDR3 DNA reads TGTGCCAGTAGTACCGGGACAAGCTATGGCTACACCTTC. This encodes CASSTGTSYGYTF.

The rearrangement uses TRBV18 and TRBJ1-1; tentatively, D is TRBD1 (6 bases). V was pared by 3 bases and J by 11 bases, with 16 bases between. The CDR3 is made up of 13 amino acids. Germline V gene sequence: CDR1 KGHSH, CDR2 LQKENI. DNA of the CDR3: TGTGCCAGCTCACCTTCACCCCCAGGGGACGCTTTCTTT. Protein sequence: CASSPSPPGDAFF.

This clonotype was seen a handful of times. The CDR3 here is CASSLTQGASGNTIYF. The CDR3 coding sequence is TGTGCCAGCAGCTTAACACAGGGGGCGTCTGGAAACACCATATATTTT. The gene calls are TRBV7-2 and TRBJ1-3; TRBD1 agrees at 9 bases. V shed 2 bases, J shed 1 base, and the junction held 3 bases outside the gene matches. This CDR3 has 16 residues. Germline CDR1 SGHTA, CDR2 FQGNSA. Drawing the rest from reference TRBV7-2 and TRBJ1-3, the complete variable domain is GAGVSQSPSNKVTEKGKDVELRCDPISGHTALYWYRQSLGQGLEFLIYFQGNSAPDKSGLPSDRFSAERTGGSVSTLTIQRTQQEDSAVYLCASSLTQGASGNTIYFGEGSWLTVV.

This chain joins TRBV25-1 and TRBJ2-5; D might be TRBD2 (7 bases). Per the germline V gene, CDR1 is MGHDK and CDR2 is SYGVNS. This CDR3 is 16 amino acids long. Trimming took off 2 bases at V and 5 bases at J, with 18 bases between the two ends. In nucleotides, the CDR3 is TGTGCCAGCAGTGAACTTGGGGGGGCACAGTCGGAGACCCAGTACTTC. This gives the protein CASSELGGAQSETQYF. Using reference TRBV25-1 and TRBJ2-5 for the parts outside the CDR3, the full variable domain is EADIYQTPRYLVIGTGKKITLECSQTMGHDKMYWYQQDPGMELHLIHYSYGVNSTEKGDLSSESTVSRIRTEHFPLTLESARPSHTSQYLCASSELGGAQSETQYFGPGTRLLVL.

In this sample, this clonotype turned up many times. The chain couples TRBV19 to TRBJ2-5; 11 bases agree with TRBD2. Germline CDR1 and CDR2: LNHDA and SQIVND (reference sequence). The junction had 19 bases not matched to a gene; V was cut back by 3 bases and J by 4 bases. CDR3 size: 20 residues. CDR3 DNA sequence: TGTGCCAGTAGTATTGGCCTAGCGGGAGGTCGTCCCAGTGCAGGAGAGACCCAGTACTTC. Encoded protein: CASSIGLAGGRPSAGETQYF.

The chain carries TRBV5-1 and TRBJ1-1; 7 positions agree with TRBD1. Trimming removed 4 bases from V and 1 base from J; junction bases left unmatched: 7. CDR3 length: 15 residues. Germline CDR1 SGHRS, CDR2 YFSETQ. In DNA, the CDR3 is TGCGCCAGCAGCCCTTTGGGACAGACGAACACTGAAGCTTTCTTT. Residues: CASSPLGQTNTEAFF.

This clonotype was recorded at least ten times. The chain combines TRBV7-9 with TRBJ2-2, with TRBD2 as a possible D gene (6 bases). Germline CDR1 is SEHNR and CDR2 is FQNEAQ (reference sequence). Between the trimmed V and J ends, which lost 1 base and 4 bases, there was a span of 13 bases. CDR3 length: 16 residues. The CDR3 DNA reads as TGTGCCAGCAGCTTAGGACTAGGGGACTCCACCGGGGAGCTGTTTTTT. Residues: CASSLGLGDSTGELFF.

This clonotype was seen at least ten times. The chain joins TRBV5-1 to TRBJ2-7; D gene ambiguous. The length of the CDR3 is 15 residues. Germline V lookup: CDR1 SGHRS, CDR2 YFSETQ. Trimming took 0 bases from V and 1 from J, leaving 11 bases between them. CDR3 DNA sequence: TGCGCCAGCAGCTTGGGAAGGTCCGCGTCCTACGAGCAGTACTTC. This codes for CASSLGRSASYEQYF.

The chain links TRBV10-3 to TRBJ2-7, with 7 bases identical to TRBD2. The V segment lost 4 bases and the J segment 11 bases; nucleotides outside the gene matches: 11. Germline loops: CDR1 ENHRY, CDR2 SYGVKD. The CDR3 length is 13 residues. Written as DNA, the CDR3 is TGTGCCATCAGTGCTGTGAACGGCGGGGGAAAGTACTTC. Amino acid sequence: CAISAVNGGGKYF.

This clonotype was observed many times. CDR3: CASSENEDRSREQYF. In nucleotides, the CDR3 is TGTGCCAGCAGCGAAAATGAGGACCGCTCCCGCGAGCAGTACTTC. The chain couples TRBV9 to TRBJ2-7; D is uncertain. In germline, CDR1 is SGDLS, CDR2 YYNGEE. V gave up 3 bases and J gave up 6 bases, with 19 bases separating them. The length of the CDR3 is 15 residues.

This clonotype was counted a single time. The chain joins TRBV7-3 to TRBJ2-5; the match to TRBD2 covers 7 bases. The CDR3 is 15 residues long. Germline V lookup: CDR1 SGHTA, CDR2 FQGTGA. Losses at the gene ends were 5 bases for V and 3 bases for J; bases not matched to a gene: 9. The CDR3 sequence: CASSDWEGMEETQYF. CDR3 in DNA: TGTGCCAGCAGCGACTGGGAGGGAATGGAAGAGACCCAGTACTTC.

This clonotype has a count of ten or more. The chain recombines TRBV12-3 or TRBV12-4 with TRBJ2-7, with D hard to call. The V and J ends lost 6 bases and 3 bases respectively, with 12 bases between them. The CDR3 contains 13 residues. The chain's CDR3 is CASSPVGNYEQYF. CDR3 bases: TGTGCCAGCAGCCCCGTTGGGAACTACGAGCAGTACTTC.

This clonotype was counted between two and nine times. The rearrangement links TRBV30 to TRBJ1-2; 7 bases are shared with TRBD1. CDR1 is GTSNPN, CDR2 SVGIG, per germline (reference sequence). V shed 1 base, J shed 0 bases, and the junction held 2 bases outside the gene matches. The CDR3 is 14 residues long. CDR3 nucleotides: TGTGCCTGGAGTGCCACAGGGGCTAACTATGGCTACACCTTC. This encodes CAWSATGANYGYTF.

Ten or more counts support this clonotype. V gene TRBV4-2 combines with J gene TRBJ2-7; a possible D gene is TRBD1 (6 bases). This CDR3 comprises 10 residues. From germline, CDR1 is LGHNA and CDR2 YNFKEQ. The CDR3 here is CEAGVNEQYF. The CDR3, as DNA: TGTGAGGCAGGGGTTAACGAGCAGTACTTC.

This clonotype occurred many times. The chain recombines TRBV29-1 with TRBJ1-1; the D is unclear. CDR1 and CDR2 (germline): SQVTM, ANQGSEA. The V and J ends lost 8 bases and 1 base respectively, with 5 bases between them. The CDR3 is 10 amino acids. The CDR3 DNA reads TGCAGCCTGGGGAACACTGAAGCTTTCTTT. Protein product: CSLGNTEAFF.

The genes are TRBV5-6 and TRBJ2-6; D not certain. CDR3 length equals 17 residues. The germline V gene has CDR1 SGHDT and CDR2 YYEEEE. Trimming stripped 0 bases from V and 0 bases from J, with 10 bases between. The CDR3 nucleotides read TGTGCCAGCAGCTTGGCGCGCACATTCTCTGGGGCCAACGTCCTGACTTTC. It specifies CASSLARTFSGANVLTF.

The chain has TRBV7-6 and TRBJ1-2, with 7 bases lining up with TRBD1. Trimming took 5 bases from V and 4 from J; bases not matched to a gene: 10. Germline V lookup: CDR1 SGHVS, CDR2 FNYEAQ. This CDR3 comprises 15 residues. Written as DNA, the CDR3 is TGTGCCAGCAGCGTCGGACAGGACCAACGCTATGGCTACACCTTC. Protein: CASSVGQDQRYGYTF.